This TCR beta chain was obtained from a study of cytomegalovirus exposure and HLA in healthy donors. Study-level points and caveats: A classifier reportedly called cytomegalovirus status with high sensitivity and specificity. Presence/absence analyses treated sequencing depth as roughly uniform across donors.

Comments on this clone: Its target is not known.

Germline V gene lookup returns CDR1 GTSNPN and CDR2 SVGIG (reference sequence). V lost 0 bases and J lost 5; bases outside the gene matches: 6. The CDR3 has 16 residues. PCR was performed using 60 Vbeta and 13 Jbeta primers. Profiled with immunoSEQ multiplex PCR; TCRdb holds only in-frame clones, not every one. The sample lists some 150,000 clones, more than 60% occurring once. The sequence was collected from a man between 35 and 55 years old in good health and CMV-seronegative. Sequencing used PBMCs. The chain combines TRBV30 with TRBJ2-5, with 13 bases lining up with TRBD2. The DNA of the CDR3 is TGTGCCTGGAGTGTACTAGCGGGGGGGCCTTGGGAGACCCAGTACTTC. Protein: CAWSVLAGGPWETQYF. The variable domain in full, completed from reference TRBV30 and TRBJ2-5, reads SQTIHQWPATLVQPVGSPLSLECTVEGTSNPNLYWYRQAAGRGLQLLFYSVGIGQISSEVPQNLSASRPQDRQFILSSKKLLLSDSGFYLCAWSVLAGGPWETQYFGPGTRLLVL.